A selection of T cell receptor beta chains follows, all from one sample in a study of response to subunit inactivated influenza vaccine. TCRdb redid the calling of the RT-PCR reads with MiXCR, one entry per CDR3 protein. The table has hundreds of thousands of distinct CDR3 sequences, approximately 10% seen once. These data were also reused for a study on T cells expressing NK-cell markers.

Here the sequenced sample was PBMCs from blood, taken on the day of vaccination. The receptors derive from a man between 45 and 60 years old who received an inactivated influenza vaccine. Both conserved end residues are part of each CDR3. The D gene is left open where the match is weak. Clone size is stated in some rows and not others, as once, few, many or a class when expanded.

TRBJ1-5	TRBV12-3/TRBV12-4	many	-	CASSFTDSNQPQHF	TGTGCCAGCAGTTTCACGGATAGCAATCAGCCCCAGCATTTT
TRBJ2-7	TRBV20-1	-	-	CSARVTGYGSYEQYF	TGCAGTGCTAGAGTGACAGGCTACGGGTCCTACGAGCAGTACTTC
TRBJ2-3	TRBV7-2	-	-	CASSLAGGGVRADTQYF	TGTGCCAGCAGCTTAGCGGGAGGTGGGGTGCGGGCAGATACGCAGTATTTT
TRBJ2-7	TRBV5-1	many	-	CASSSTSGTEQYF	TGCGCCAGCAGCTCGACGTCAGGGACCGAGCAGTACTTC
TRBJ2-1	TRBV5-6	-	-	CASSLWRTRRTYNEQFF	TGTGCCAGCAGCTTGTGGCGGACCAGGAGGACCTACAATGAGCAGTTCTTC
TRBJ1-5	TRBV30	few	-	CAWGQYSNQPQHF	TGTGCCTGGGGACAGTATAGCAATCAGCCCCAGCATTTT
TRBJ2-3	TRBV28	-	-	CASSPISVWTDTQYF	TGTGCCAGCAGTCCGATTTCGGTTTGGACAGATACGCAGTATTTT
TRBJ2-6	TRBV12-3/TRBV12-4	few	-	CASSPSRGATGANVLTF	TGTGCCAGCAGTCCTAGTCGGGGGGCTACTGGGGCCAACGTCCTGACTTTC
TRBJ2-1	TRBV30	few	-	CAWRAGLEYNEQFF	TGTGCCTGGAGGGCCGGGCTAGAATACAATGAGCAGTTCTTC
TRBJ2-3	TRBV7-9	few	TRBD2	CASSLRLAGLTDTQYF	TGTGCCAGCAGCCTCAGACTAGCGGGGCTCACAGATACGCAGTATTTT
TRBJ2-5	TRBV14	few	TRBD2	CASSPKASLAGFQETQYF	TGTGCCAGCAGCCCCAAGGCATCACTAGCGGGATTTCAAGAGACCCAGTACTTC
TRBJ2-7	TRBV10-3	few	TRBD1	CAISEMAGGLGEQYF	TGTGCCATCAGTGAGATGGCAGGGGGCCTGGGCGAGCAGTACTTC
TRBJ2-1	TRBV29-1	many	TRBD2	CSYVTSGYNEQFF	TGCAGCTACGTGACTAGCGGATACAATGAGCAGTTCTTC
TRBJ2-5	TRBV12-3/TRBV12-4	many	-	CASSLGQLQETQYF	TGTGCCAGCAGTTTAGGGCAGCTCCAAGAGACCCAGTACTTC
TRBJ1-2	TRBV29-1	many	TRBD1	CSVKPGQAYSNYGYTF	TGCAGCGTGAAGCCGGGACAGGCCTATTCTAACTATGGCTACACCTTC
TRBJ2-1	TRBV20-1	-	TRBD1	CSAGGLGQGLAEQFF	TGCAGTGCTGGGGGGCTGGGACAGGGTCTCGCTGAGCAGTTCTTC
TRBJ2-3	TRBV6-2/TRBV6-3	-	TRBD2	CASSTRLAASDTQYF	TGTGCCAGCAGTACCAGACTAGCGGCGTCAGATACGCAGTATTTT
TRBJ2-1	TRBV9	few	-	CASSVEGIPGDEQFF	TGTGCCAGCAGCGTAGAAGGTATCCCGGGGGATGAGCAGTTCTTC
TRBJ1-1	TRBV12-3/TRBV12-4	many	TRBD1	CASTGTGGLGTEAFF	TGTGCCAGCACCGGGACAGGGGGCTTGGGCACTGAAGCTTTCTTT
TRBJ2-1	TRBV4-2	-	TRBD2	CASSQAWTSGSSNEQFF	TGTGCCAGCAGCCAAGCCTGGACTAGCGGGAGTTCAAATGAGCAGTTCTTC
TRBJ1-6	TRBV12-3/TRBV12-4	-	-	CASTLDPVSPLHF	TGTGCCAGCACCCTGGACCCAGTTTCACCCCTCCACTTT
TRBJ1-1	TRBV7-9	-	-	CASSPARQNTEAFF	TGTGCCAGCAGCCCGGCTCGACAGAACACTGAAGCTTTCTTT
TRBJ1-2	TRBV5-1	-	-	CASSARIGSYGYTF	TGCGCCAGCAGCGCGAGGATAGGTTCCTATGGCTACACCTTC
TRBJ1-2	TRBV7-2	-	-	CASSWRTDANYGYTF	TGTGCCAGCAGCTGGAGGACAGACGCTAACTATGGCTACACCTTC
TRBJ1-1	TRBV6-1	-	-	CASIVGPNTEAFF	TGTGCCAGCATAGTAGGGCCGAACACTGAAGCTTTCTTT
TRBJ2-6	TRBV20-1	few	-	CSASRGTGANVLTF	TGCAGTGCTAGTCGGGGCACTGGGGCCAACGTCCTGACTTTC
TRBJ1-5	TRBV12-3/TRBV12-4	many	TRBD1	CASSPRQGAVGPQHF	TGTGCCAGCAGCCCCCGTCAGGGGGCCGTGGGGCCCCAGCATTTT
TRBJ2-2	TRBV4-2	few	-	CASSHPPAAGELFF	TGTGCCAGCAGCCACCCCCCAGCTGCCGGGGAGCTGTTTTTT
TRBJ2-3	TRBV7-9	-	-	CASSLAGLALQYF	TGTGCCAGCAGCTTAGCAGGGCTAGCGTTGCAGTATTTT
TRBJ1-2	TRBV10-2	many	-	CASSGGRRTVTYGYTF	TGCGCCAGCAGTGGGGGACGAAGGACGGTCACGTATGGCTACACCTTC
TRBJ1-5	TRBV6-2/TRBV6-3	-	TRBD1	CASSSGQGVGGQPQHF	TGTGCCAGCAGTTCCGGACAGGGGGTAGGGGGTCAGCCCCAGCATTTT
TRBJ2-5	TRBV20-1	few	TRBD1	CSAEQGALIQETQYF	TGCAGTGCAGAACAGGGGGCTTTGATTCAAGAGACCCAGTACTTC
TRBJ2-5	TRBV11-2	-	TRBD2	CASSLEGKGSGGYQETQYF	TGTGCCAGCAGCTTAGAAGGGAAGGGTAGCGGGGGGTACCAAGAGACCCAGTACTTC
TRBJ2-1	TRBV7-4	many	TRBD1	CASSLERTGNEQFF	TGTGCCAGCAGCTTAGAGCGGACAGGGAATGAGCAGTTCTTC
TRBJ1-6	TRBV24-1	few	-	CATSDRTANSPLHF	TGTGCCACCAGTGACCGGACAGCTAATTCACCCCTCCACTTT
TRBJ2-1	TRBV12-3/TRBV12-4	many	TRBD2	CASNILAGGLLSSYNEQFF	TGTGCCAGCAACATACTAGCGGGGGGCCTCCTGAGCTCCTACAATGAGCAGTTCTTC
TRBJ2-3	TRBV15	-	-	CATSSSAGATDTQYF	TGTGCCACCAGCAGTAGCGCCGGAGCCACAGATACGCAGTATTTT
TRBJ2-2	TRBV4-1	many	-	CASSQDRTGELFF	TGCGCCAGCAGCCAAGATAGGACCGGGGAGCTGTTTTTT
TRBJ2-1	TRBV20-1	-	-	CSARGVMNEQFF	TGCAGTGCTAGGGGGGTTATGAATGAGCAGTTCTTC
TRBJ2-7	TRBV19	-	TRBD2	CASKSGNSYEQYF	TGTGCCAGTAAGAGCGGGAACTCCTACGAGCAGTACTTC
TRBJ2-1	TRBV7-2	few	-	CASSLQGRTTYNEQFF	TGTGCCAGCAGCTTACAAGGGAGGACAACCTACAATGAGCAGTTCTTC
TRBJ1-1	TRBV28	many	-	CASSLGGLKGTEAFF	TGTGCCAGCAGCCTGGGAGGGCTAAAAGGCACTGAAGCTTTCTTT
TRBJ2-3	TRBV20-1	-	TRBD2	CSARVSGGTDTQYF	TGCAGTGCTAGAGTAAGCGGGGGCACAGATACGCAGTATTTT
TRBJ2-1	TRBV24-1	-	-	CATSDPRKVGNEQFF	TGTGCCACCAGTGATCCCCGGAAGGTTGGTAATGAGCAGTTCTTC
TRBJ1-5	TRBV18	few	-	CASSPPGTLEGPQHF	TGTGCCAGCTCACCACCCGGCACCCTAGAGGGGCCCCAGCATTTT
TRBJ2-7	TRBV29-1	few	TRBD1	CSGTGINSYEQYF	TGCAGCGGGACAGGCATTAACTCCTACGAGCAGTACTTC
TRBJ1-6	TRBV6-1	few	-	CASLGPHGDSPLHF	TGTGCCAGCCTGGGACCCCACGGGGATTCACCCCTCCACTTT
TRBJ2-5	TRBV28	few	-	CASSFRYDETQYF	TGTGCCAGCAGTTTTAGGTACGACGAGACCCAGTACTTC
TRBJ1-4	TRBV29-1	few	-	CSVEDLSATNEKLFF	TGCAGCGTTGAAGATCTGTCAGCAACTAATGAAAAACTGTTTTTT
TRBJ2-7	TRBV12-3/TRBV12-4	many	-	CASSLRGGSMNEQYF	TGTGCCAGCAGTTTAAGGGGGGGGAGTATGAACGAGCAGTACTTC
TRBJ2-1	TRBV24-1	-	TRBD2	CATSDLAGGEQFF	TGTGCCACCAGTGATCTAGCGGGAGGGGAGCAGTTCTTC
TRBJ2-1	TRBV5-6	few	TRBD1	CASSFGTGLFDEQFF	TGTGCCAGCAGCTTCGGGACAGGGCTTTTCGATGAGCAGTTCTTC
TRBJ2-1	TRBV5-6	few	-	CASSLASEQFF	TGTGCCAGCAGCTTGGCTTCTGAGCAGTTCTTC
TRBJ2-3	TRBV6-1	few	TRBD2	CASSPAGAREGTQYF	TGTGCCAGCAGTCCAGCGGGAGCCAGGGAAGGTACGCAGTATTTT
TRBJ1-5	TRBV5-6	-	-	CASSLFGLPRDQPQHF	TGTGCCAGCAGCTTGTTCGGGCTCCCCCGGGATCAGCCCCAGCATTTT
TRBJ2-5	TRBV6-5	-	-	CASSYWAPRETQYF	TGTGCCAGCAGTTACTGGGCACCAAGAGAGACCCAGTACTTC
TRBJ2-3	TRBV3-1	few	-	CASSQELTGSTDTQYF	TGTGCCAGCAGCCAAGAATTAACGGGGAGCACAGATACGCAGTATTTT
TRBJ2-5	TRBV3-1	-	-	CASSQDPTGWETQYF	TGTGCCAGCAGCCAAGATCCCACAGGCTGGGAGACCCAGTACTTC
TRBJ1-1	TRBV7-9	many	-	CASSSEGNTEAFF	TGTGCCAGCAGCTCCGAGGGGAACACTGAAGCTTTCTTT
TRBJ1-3	TRBV7-6	-	-	CASSNYSGNTIYF	TGTGCCAGCAGTAATTACTCTGGAAACACCATATATTTT